The sequence of this T cell receptor beta chain was determined in a study of cytomegalovirus exposure and HLA in healthy donors (TCRdb year 2017). Concerning the study at large: According to a later analysis, one platform produced both the 100 to 150 validation repertoires and the approximately 600 repertoires of the first cohort. High-throughput TCR immunosequencing, statistical association of individual TCRs with disease status, and machine learning were combined to predict cytomegalovirus infection status. The study was designed to test whether signatures of past pathogen exposure could be identified by cataloging public T cell receptors. Besides the first cohort of 500 to 700 subjects, a separate validation cohort made up of 120 different subjects was used. Summary of the overall study and its limitations: The study listed 150 to 200 TCR beta chains as associated with cytomegalovirus. The authors suggested that the approach could potentially be generalized to other disease states and immunological phenotypes. Most TCR sequences were seen in very few donors, while some public TCRs were found in many individuals. In both the original and validation cohorts, the classifier was reported to diagnose cytomegalovirus status with high specificity and sensitivity. A later analysis lacked HLA typing for the validation cohort, so it scored co-occurrence in that cohort across all 120 or so repertoires. A few of the identified cytomegalovirus-associated TCR beta chains were confirmed in vitro to be specific for cytomegalovirus antigens. Subsequent analysis determined that TCRs grouped into clusters in the first cohort also showed a tendency toward co-occurrence across the roughly 110 validation repertoires, and 94% of cluster scores exceeded 0.

The germline V gene sets CDR1 to SGHRS and CDR2 to YFSETQ. Measured from the cysteine to the phenylalanine, the CDR3 is 16 residues long. Only the CDR3 DNA is retained, 48 bases long and in frame from the first base. The junction carries 14 bases between V and J, which are trimmed by 1 base and 0 bases respectively. The receptor library was made with the immunoSEQ multiplex PCR assay. On the study's bioinformatics: A statistical classification framework was built to diagnose cytomegalovirus status from the catalog of TCR beta chain sequences. Not all clones reach the TCRdb copy of this immuneACCESS table, which keeps in-frame sequences only. Checked studies attribute under half of the gap to unresolved V genes and leave the rest unexplained. V and J calls and clone size follow that table, whereas D and trimming were derived from the DNA. The sample table lists under 200,000 clones, 95% to 97% of them with a count of one. Clones ranked in the top ten supply under 0.9% of the sample.

Separate from the approximately 690-subject first cohort, the validation cohort of around 130 subjects was the group to which the donors belonged. In regard to this clone: No cognate antigen has been identified for it. No much larger clonotype is one base removed from it; base qualities were not supplied.

The receptor comes from a young woman in good health and CMV-seronegative. Sequenced input: PBMCs. The V and J genes are TRBV5-1 and TRBJ2-7; the D region possibly corresponds to TRBD2 (5 bases align). The nucleotide sequence reads as follows: TGCGCCAGCAGCTTGTCCGTAGGAGGTGACTCCTACGAGCAGTACTTC. This codes for CASSLSVGGDSYEQYF.